These 5 T cell receptor beta chains were sequenced from one sample in a study of blood T cell repertoires in COVID-19. TCRdb's copy holds only in-frame clones and misses some; the assay was immunoSEQ multiplex PCR. Seen here are approximately 230,000 clones, about 91% observed once, and the top ten hold 1.2% to 1.5%. The sample consisted of peripheral blood. The receptors were sampled from an elderly man with acute or convalescent COVID-19.

J is TRBJ2-5 and V is TRBV19; 10 nucleotides line up with TRBD1. J lost 2 bases, V lost 5 bases, and 11 bases had no gene match. The CDR3 loop spans 17 amino acids. Germline V CDR1 and CDR2: LNHDA, SQIVND (reference sequence). The chain's CDR3 is CASSPQGQGRGQETQYF. The DNA for the CDR3 is TGTGCCAGTAGTCCCCAGGGACAGGGGAGAGGGCAAGAGACCCAGTACTTC.

The chain has TRBV6-6 and TRBJ2-5, with 7 bases lining up with TRBD2. Germline V gives CDR1 MNHNY, CDR2 SVGAGI (reference sequence). The length of the CDR3 is 12 residues. Germline trimming cut 7 bases from V and 5 bases from J; bases unmatched to any gene: 4. CDR3 nucleotide sequence: TGTGCCAGCAAAGTGGGGGGGGAGACCCAGTACTTC. It specifies CASKVGGETQYF.

The chain has TRBV19 and TRBJ1-6; 7 nucleotides match TRBD1. CDR3 length: 15 residues. The germline V gene has CDR1 LNHDA and CDR2 SQIVND (reference sequence). With V trimmed by 5 bases and J by 4 bases, 5 bases remained unmatched. In DNA form, the CDR3 reads TGTGCCAGTAGTCCGGAGGGACAGTATAATTCACCCCTCCACTTT. It encodes CASSPEGQYNSPLHF.

The J gene is TRBJ2-7, the V gene TRBV11-2; tentative D call: TRBD2 (6 bases). The V gene lost 0 bases and the J gene lost 1 base, with 10 bases spanning the gap. Per germline, CDR1 SGHAT and CDR2 FQNNGV. This CDR3 is built from 15 residues. DNA of the CDR3: TGTGCCAGCAGCTTAGAGGGGGGACCATCCTACGAGCAGTACTTC. This sequence encodes CASSLEGGPSYEQYF. The whole variable domain, remainder taken from reference TRBV11-2 and TRBJ2-7, is EAGVAQSPRYKIIEKRQSVAFWCNPISGHATLYWYQQILGQGPKLLIQFQNNGVVDDSQLPKDRFSAERLKGVDSTLKIQPAKLEDSAVYLCASSLEGGPSYEQYFGPGTRLTVT.

The gene calls are TRBV7-9 and TRBJ1-1; 9 nucleotides align to TRBD1. J gave up 4 bases and V 5 bases, and 5 bases lay outside the gene matches. The germline CDR1 and CDR2 sequences are SEHNR and FQNEAQ (reference sequence). The CDR3 spans 14 residues. CDR3 residues: CASSHTGGGTEAFF. Written as DNA, the CDR3 is TGTGCCAGCAGCCACACAGGGGGCGGCACTGAAGCTTTCTTT.